These T cell receptor beta chains were read from a single sample in a study of T cells in Graves' hyperthyroidism and ophthalmopathy. TCRdb recomputed calls from the multiplex PCR reads with MiXCR, one row per CDR3 protein. The profile shows around 300,000 distinct CDR3 sequences, 20% to 30% of them singletons. The sequenced sample was blood. The receptors stem from a man aged 35 to 55 with Graves' hyperthyroidism that later progressed to Graves' ophthalmopathy. The CDR3 runs from the conserved cysteine through the conserved F or W. A D gene is named only where the DNA matches it firmly. Clone size is not always given. Where it is, it says once, few, many or a class for expanded clones.

>TRBV28|TRBJ2-2|many|TRBD2
CASSSLGLAGLTGELFF
TGTGCCAGCAGCTCCCTAGGACTAGCGGGACTGACCGGGGAGCTGTTTTTT
>TRBV12-3/TRBV12-4|TRBJ1-1|-|TRBD1
CASRDRGLGTEAFF
TGTGCCAGCAGGGACAGGGGCTTGGGCACTGAAGCTTTCTTT
>TRBV11-2|TRBJ1-1|many|-
CASSLESASEAFF
TGTGCCAGCAGCTTAGAATCGGCAAGCGAAGCTTTCTTT
>TRBV4-1|TRBJ1-1|many|-
CASSQEEGDTEAFF
TGCGCCAGCAGCCAAGAGGAAGGGGACACTGAAGCTTTCTTT
>TRBV18|TRBJ1-6|-|-
CASSPEPPGRNNSPLHF
TGTGCCAGCTCACCAGAGCCTCCCGGGCGGAATAATTCACCCCTCCACTTT
>TRBV18|TRBJ1-5|many|-
CASSPGGPFSNQPQHF
TGTGCCAGCTCACCAGGGGGGCCTTTTAGCAATCAGCCCCAGCATTTT
>TRBV18|TRBJ2-7|many|-
CASSPPDNPYEQYF
TGTGCCAGCTCACCACCGGACAACCCCTACGAGCAGTACTTC
>TRBV11-2|TRBJ2-5|-|TRBD2
CASRPGGWETQYF
TGTGCCAGCAGACCGGGAGGGTGGGAGACCCAGTACTTC
>TRBV6-5|TRBJ1-3|many|TRBD1
CASSYGTGTGNTIYF
TGTGCCAGCAGTTACGGGACAGGGACCGGAAACACCATATATTTT
>TRBV6-1|TRBJ2-4|many|TRBD1
CASSLPGTGGNIQYF
TGTGCCAGCAGTCTCCCCGGGACAGGGGGGAACATTCAGTACTTC
>TRBV14|TRBJ1-1|-|-
CASRKTAMNTEAFF
TGTGCCAGCAGGAAAACAGCTATGAACACTGAAGCTTTCTTT
>TRBV12-3/TRBV12-4|TRBJ2-7|many|-
CASSVGQPLDTYEQYF
TGTGCCAGCAGTGTGGGACAACCCCTGGATACCTACGAGCAGTACTTC